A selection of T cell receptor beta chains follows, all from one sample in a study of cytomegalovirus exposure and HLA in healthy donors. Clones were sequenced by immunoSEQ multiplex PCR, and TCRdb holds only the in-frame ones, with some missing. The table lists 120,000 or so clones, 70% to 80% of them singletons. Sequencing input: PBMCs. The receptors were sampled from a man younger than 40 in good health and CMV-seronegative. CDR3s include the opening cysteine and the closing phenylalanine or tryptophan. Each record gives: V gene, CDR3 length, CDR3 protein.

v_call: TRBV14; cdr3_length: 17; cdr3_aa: CASSQGTSGQGTDTQYF
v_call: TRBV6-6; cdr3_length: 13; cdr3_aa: CASNPSSYNEQFF
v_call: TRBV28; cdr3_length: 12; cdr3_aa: CAVGGGIQPQHF
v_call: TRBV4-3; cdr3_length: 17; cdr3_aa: CASSQEAGGVTTDTQYF
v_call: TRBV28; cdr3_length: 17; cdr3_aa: CASSLLSAGGLRNTIYF
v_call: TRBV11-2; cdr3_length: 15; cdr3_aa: CASRPDSPSTDTQYF
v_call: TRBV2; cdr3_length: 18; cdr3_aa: CASSEAGLAGLRSYEQYF
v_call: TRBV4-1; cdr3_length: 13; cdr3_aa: CASSQSVDYGYTF
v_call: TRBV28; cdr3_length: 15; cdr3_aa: CASLTPVQSFYGYTF
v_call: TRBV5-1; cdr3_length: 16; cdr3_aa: CASSSNPQGGGVEQFF
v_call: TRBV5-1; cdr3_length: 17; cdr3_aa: CASSFVGRNPQDTEAFF
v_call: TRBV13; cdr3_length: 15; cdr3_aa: CASSLMQGATDTQYF
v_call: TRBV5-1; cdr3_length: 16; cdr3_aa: CASSPGTIRGTNEQFF
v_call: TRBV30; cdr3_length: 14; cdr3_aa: CAWNGLARTGELFF
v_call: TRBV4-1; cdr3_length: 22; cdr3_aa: CASSHANRGTSGRAESYNEQFF
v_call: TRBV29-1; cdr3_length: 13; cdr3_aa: CSVSRQGVPEAFF
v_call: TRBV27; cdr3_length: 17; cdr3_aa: CASRLWGGEVGNYGYTF
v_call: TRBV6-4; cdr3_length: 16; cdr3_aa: CASSRGGQGSYNEQFF
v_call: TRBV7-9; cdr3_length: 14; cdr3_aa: CASSSGTGATEAFF
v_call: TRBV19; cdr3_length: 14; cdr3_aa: CASSIWGLNTEAFF
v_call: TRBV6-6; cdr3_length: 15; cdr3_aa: CASSDGQGKSEPQHF
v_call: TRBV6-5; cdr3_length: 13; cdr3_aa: CASREADSYEQYF
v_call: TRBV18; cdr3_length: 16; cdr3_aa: CASSPARTSDTGELFF
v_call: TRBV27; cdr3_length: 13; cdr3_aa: CASRPAEKYGYTF
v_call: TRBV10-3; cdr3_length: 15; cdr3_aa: CAISGQGWTNTEAFF
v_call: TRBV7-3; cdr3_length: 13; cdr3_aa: CASSFTQGNGYTF
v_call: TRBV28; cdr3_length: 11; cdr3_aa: CASTKTGTLHF
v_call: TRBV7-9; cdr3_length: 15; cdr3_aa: CASSLGGGLNTEAFF
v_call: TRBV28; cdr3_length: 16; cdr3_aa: CASSLGQGAFGTEAFF
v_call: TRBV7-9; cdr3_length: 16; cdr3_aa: CASSPGKGARSTEAFF
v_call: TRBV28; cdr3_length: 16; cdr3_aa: CASSFLAGVGNQPQHF
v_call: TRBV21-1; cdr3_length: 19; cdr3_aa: CASSNCPIHRQGSDYGYTF
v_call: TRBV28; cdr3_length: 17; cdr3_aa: CASSPLTDSVWNTEAFF
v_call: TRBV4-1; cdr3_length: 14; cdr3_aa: CASSPTGRLDGYTF
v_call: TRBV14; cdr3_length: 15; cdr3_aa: CASSQPSGSYNEQFF
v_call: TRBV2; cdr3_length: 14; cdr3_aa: CASRRDIWTGTQYF
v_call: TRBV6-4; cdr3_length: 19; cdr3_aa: CASSDSLLVGGESDTEAFF
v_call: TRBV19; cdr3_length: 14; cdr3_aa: CASRKGTHNQPQHF
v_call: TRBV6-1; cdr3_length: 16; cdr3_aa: CASSERIRVGNQPQHF
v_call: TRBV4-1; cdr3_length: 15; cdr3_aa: CASSFGLAGGDTQYF
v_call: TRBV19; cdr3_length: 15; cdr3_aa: CASSEGSGAHNEQFF
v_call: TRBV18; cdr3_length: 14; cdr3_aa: CASSSRTGDTEAFF
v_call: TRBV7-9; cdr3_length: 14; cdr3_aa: CASSLAGSGQPQHF
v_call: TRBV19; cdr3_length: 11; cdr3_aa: CATGVRETQYF
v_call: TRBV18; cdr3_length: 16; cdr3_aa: CASSPQGSGSTDTQYF
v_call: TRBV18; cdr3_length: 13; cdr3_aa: CASSTGLGGEQFF
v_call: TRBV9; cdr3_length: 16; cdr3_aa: CASSVRPTLSDSPLHF
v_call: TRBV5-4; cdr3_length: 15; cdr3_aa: CASSLGQGDTGELFF